Sequencing of this TCR beta chain was carried out in a study of T cell repertoires in cytomegalovirus infection. A few counts support this clonotype. The target antigen is unknown. TCRdb reprocessed the reads via MiXCR and lists one record per CDR3 protein. In the table there are about 400,000 distinct CDR3 sequences, 15% to 20% of which are singletons. Overall study results and limits: CMV-specific HLA-C-restricted TCR beta clonotypes dominated the ex vivo response.

This receptor was taken from a human donor in good health (CMV status not recorded). Some clones in this sample may be carry-over from other donors' samples. Sequenced input: PBMCs.

The CDR3 loop reads CGTRDLTEAFF. CDR3 coding DNA: TGTGGCACCCGGGACCTGACTGAAGCTTTCTTT. The chain has TRBV2 and TRBJ1-1; possibly TRBD1 for D (5 bases). This CDR3 contains 11 residues. Germline lookup yields CDR1 SNHLY and CDR2 FYNNEI.